Listed below are T cell receptor beta chains from one sample, sequenced in a study of T cell changes during pregnancy in multiple sclerosis. Here immunoSEQ multiplex PCR was the method, and the copy in TCRdb shows in-frame clones only, minus some. The sample lists fewer than 55,000 clones; roughly 90% were seen once. Sequences were derived from peripheral blood, sampled after pregnancy. Source of these receptors: a female donor in good health, enrolled as a control in a pregnancy study. Both conserved end residues are part of each CDR3. Fields, in order: CDR3 protein, CDR3 DNA, clone size, J gene, D gene, V gene. A D gene is named only where the DNA matches it firmly. Only part of the rows carry a size: once, few, many, or a class if the clone is expanded.

CDR3: CASWVAEPLDTQYF
DNA: TGTGCCAGTTGGGTGGCGGAGCCTCTGGATACGCAGTATTTT
size: -
J: TRBJ2-3
D: -
V: TRBV6-4

CDR3: CASNPSSSGRNPGTQYF
DNA: TGTGCCAGTAATCCCTCCAGTAGCGGGAGGAACCCGGGGACCCAGTACTTC
size: -
J: TRBJ2-5
D: TRBD2
V: TRBV19

CDR3: CASSVGHGQGARAFF
DNA: TGTGCCAGCAGCGTGGGTCACGGACAGGGGGCGAGGGCTTTCTTT
size: -
J: TRBJ1-1
D: TRBD1
V: TRBV9

CDR3: CASSLGGQSNQPQHF
DNA: TGTGCCAGCAGTTTGGGTGGGCAGAGCAATCAGCCCCAGCATTTT
size: -
J: TRBJ1-5
D: -
V: TRBV28

CDR3: CSVVSRLNTEAFF
DNA: TGCAGCGTTGTAAGCAGGTTGAACACTGAAGCTTTCTTT
size: medium-sized
J: TRBJ1-1
D: -
V: TRBV29-1

CDR3: CASSESNRALPMGYTF
DNA: TGTGCCAGCAGTGAAAGTAACAGGGCCCTTCCTATGGGCTACACCTTC
size: -
J: TRBJ1-2
D: -
V: TRBV6-1

CDR3: CASSRTGERNSPLHF
DNA: TGTGCCAGCAGCCGGACAGGGGAAAGGAATTCACCCCTCCACTTT
size: -
J: TRBJ1-6
D: TRBD1
V: TRBV2

CDR3: CASSALDRAGFYGYTF
DNA: TGTGCCAGCAGTGCCCTGGACAGGGCAGGCTTTTATGGCTACACCTTC
size: -
J: TRBJ1-2
D: TRBD1
V: TRBV6-1

CDR3: CASSLRQREGEQFF
DNA: TGCGCCAGCAGCTTGCGGCAGCGGGAAGGTGAGCAGTTCTTC
size: -
J: TRBJ2-1
D: TRBD2
V: TRBV5-1

CDR3: CASSQGGDSHGPQHF
DNA: TGCGCCAGCAGCCAAGGTGGGGACAGTCATGGGCCCCAGCATTTT
size: -
J: TRBJ1-5
D: TRBD1
V: TRBV4-1

CDR3: CASSLHSQGTYEQYF
DNA: TGTGCCAGCAGCTTGCACAGCCAGGGGACCTACGAGCAGTACTTC
size: -
J: TRBJ2-7
D: -
V: TRBV5-6

CDR3: CASSSRLAGARLDNEQFF
DNA: TGTGCCAGCAGCTCCCGACTAGCGGGGGCCCGACTCGACAATGAGCAGTTCTTC
size: -
J: TRBJ2-1
D: TRBD2
V: TRBV9

CDR3: CASSTWGQGEKLFF
DNA: TGTGCCAGTAGTACCTGGGGGCAGGGTGAAAAACTGTTTTTT
size: -
J: TRBJ1-4
D: -
V: TRBV19

CDR3: CASSLDRNSPLHF
DNA: TGCGCCAGCAGCTTGGACAGGAATTCACCCCTCCACTTT
size: -
J: TRBJ1-6
D: -
V: TRBV5-1

CDR3: CASSEGRGNTIYF
DNA: TGTGCCAGCAGTGAGGGGCGCGGAAACACCATATATTTT
size: -
J: TRBJ1-3
D: -
V: TRBV6-1

CDR3: CASSTWTSGGADTQYF
DNA: TGTGCCAGCAGTACCTGGACTAGCGGGGGGGCAGATACGCAGTATTTT
size: -
J: TRBJ2-3
D: TRBD2
V: TRBV27

CDR3: CASSPDKNTEAFF
DNA: TGTGCCAGCTCACCTGACAAGAACACTGAAGCTTTCTTT
size: -
J: TRBJ1-1
D: -
V: TRBV18

CDR3: CASMGQGTYTF
DNA: TGTGCCAGCATGGGACAGGGTACCTACACCTTC
size: -
J: TRBJ1-2
D: TRBD1
V: TRBV9

CDR3: CASNLGRYSNEQFF
DNA: TGTGCCAGCAACCTGGGCCGTTACTCCAATGAGCAGTTCTTC
size: -
J: TRBJ2-1
D: -
V: TRBV9

CDR3: CASSRLAGSNQPQHF
DNA: TGTGCCAGTAGCCGCCTGGCGGGTAGCAATCAGCCCCAGCATTTT
size: few
J: TRBJ1-5
D: -
V: TRBV19

CDR3: CASSLRRVSLAGDTYEQYF
DNA: TGTGCCAGCAGTCTACGTCGTGTCTCGCTAGCGGGCGATACCTACGAGCAGTACTTC
size: -
J: TRBJ2-7
D: TRBD2
V: TRBV27

CDR3: CASSLVPGTVDTEAFF
DNA: TGTGCCAGCAGCTTAGTACCAGGGACAGTTGACACTGAAGCTTTCTTT
size: -
J: TRBJ1-1
D: TRBD1
V: TRBV7-6

CDR3: CASSLGPPGGLGETQYF
DNA: TGCGCCAGCAGCCTGGGGCCCCCGGGGGGCTTGGGAGAGACCCAGTACTTC
size: -
J: TRBJ2-5
D: -
V: TRBV5-1

CDR3: CASSFGQGPLGSPLHF
DNA: TGTGCCAGCAGCTTTGGACAGGGCCCACTGGGCTCACCCCTCCACTTT
size: -
J: TRBJ1-6
D: TRBD1
V: TRBV5-6

CDR3: CASSQEAGAYNEQFF
DNA: TGCGCCAGCAGCCAAGAGGCGGGCGCGTACAATGAGCAGTTCTTC
size: -
J: TRBJ2-1
D: -
V: TRBV4-3

CDR3: CASSLLGDRMTYEQYF
DNA: TGTGCCAGCAGCTTGTTGGGGGACAGGATGACCTACGAGCAGTACTTC
size: -
J: TRBJ2-7
D: TRBD1
V: TRBV13

CDR3: CASSSSSRLAGVSEQFF
DNA: TGTGCCAGCAGCTCCTCCTCTCGACTAGCGGGAGTCAGTGAGCAGTTCTTC
size: -
J: TRBJ2-1
D: TRBD2
V: TRBV28

CDR3: CASSLGRNQPQHF
DNA: TGTGCCAGCAGTCTGGGCAGGAATCAGCCCCAGCATTTT
size: -
J: TRBJ1-5
D: -
V: TRBV6-1

CDR3: CASSPPGTGGNYEQYF
DNA: TGCGCCAGCAGCCCCCCGGGGACAGGGGGGAACTACGAGCAGTACTTC
size: -
J: TRBJ2-7
D: TRBD1
V: TRBV5-1

CDR3: CASSFELYNEQFF
DNA: TGTGCCAGCAGCTTCGAGCTCTACAATGAGCAGTTCTTC
size: -
J: TRBJ2-1
D: -
V: TRBV11-1

CDR3: CASSPPGGPEAFF
DNA: TGTGCCAGCTCACCACCGGGGGGGCCTGAAGCTTTCTTT
size: -
J: TRBJ1-1
D: -
V: TRBV18

CDR3: CASSVGLAGNNEQFF
DNA: TGTGCCAGCAGCGTAGGGCTAGCCGGGAACAATGAGCAGTTCTTC
size: once
J: TRBJ2-1
D: -
V: TRBV9

CDR3: CASILRDRGQNTGELFF
DNA: TGTGCCAGCATCCTCCGGGACAGGGGGCAGAACACCGGGGAGCTGTTTTTT
size: -
J: TRBJ2-2
D: TRBD1
V: TRBV11-2

CDR3: CASSPRDFYGYTF
DNA: TGTGCCAGCAGTCCGCGGGACTTCTATGGCTACACCTTC
size: -
J: TRBJ1-2
D: -
V: TRBV2

CDR3: CASSRLAGGTYNEQFF
DNA: TGTGCCAGCAGTCGACTAGCGGGGGGTACCTACAATGAGCAGTTCTTC
size: -
J: TRBJ2-1
D: TRBD2
V: TRBV7-2

CDR3: CASSTSTGTKQYF
DNA: -
size: -
J: TRBJ2-7
D: -
V: TRBV9